These 23 T cell receptor beta chains originate from one sample sequenced in a study of blood T cell repertoires in COVID-19. Sequencing was performed with immunoSEQ multiplex PCR; in TCRdb, only in-frame clones are kept and a portion is missing. The sample includes about 180,000 clones, roughly nine tenths seen only once; the top ten take approximately 0.5%. Sequencing input: peripheral blood. These receptors were taken from a man aged 45-65 years with acute or convalescent COVID-19.

The chain has TRBV3-1 (or the pseudogene TRBV3-2) and TRBJ2-7, with D hard to call. Trimming cost V 7 bases and J 3 bases, with 13 bases left between them. Germline V gives CDR1 LGHDT, CDR2 YNNKEL (reference sequence). The CDR3 runs to 13 residues. The CDR3 loop is CASTPAGRYEQYF. The CDR3 DNA sequence: TGTGCCAGCACCCCGGCAGGCCGCTACGAGCAGTACTTC.

CDR3 sequence reads: CASSQPSRQDTDTQYF. The CDR3 DNA is TGCGCCAGCAGTCAACCGTCCCGACAGGACACAGATACGCAGTATTTT. The chain employs TRBV23-1 and TRBJ2-3; D possibly corresponds to TRBD1 (6 bases). TRBV23-1 is placed among ORFs of uncertain function. CDR3 length: 16 residues. V dropped 2 bases and J dropped 2 bases, with 14 bases sitting between them.

This chain connects TRBV7-8 to TRBJ2-7, with TRBD1 matching over 9 bases. V was clipped by 4 bases and J by 2 bases; unmatched bases: 12. The germline V gene has CDR1 SGHVS and CDR2 FQNEAQ. The CDR3 extends over 17 amino acids. In DNA, the CDR3 is TGTGCCAGCAGCTCCAGAGGCGGGACAGGGTTGGCCTACGAGCAGTACTTC. Translating gives CASSSRGGTGLAYEQYF. The complete variable domain, with remaining parts taken from reference TRBV7-8 and TRBJ2-7, reads GAGVSQSPRYKVAKRGQDVALRCDPISGHVSLFWYQQALGQGPEFLTYFQNEAQLDKSGLPSDRFFAERPEGSVSTLKIQRTQQEDSAVYLCASSSRGGTGLAYEQYFGPGTRLTVT.

The chain is built from TRBV29-1 and TRBJ1-3; 7 bases match TRBD1. V lost 5 bases, J lost 1 base, and 5 bases stayed unmatched. Germline lookup yields CDR1 SQVTM and CDR2 ANQGSEA. CDR3 length: 14 amino acids. The CDR3 region is CSVRTGVSGNTIYF. The CDR3 DNA reads as TGCAGCGTTCGTACAGGGGTTTCTGGAAACACCATATATTTT.

The chain couples TRBV30 to TRBJ2-2; 10 bases line up with TRBD2. V dropped 0 bases and J dropped 5; count of bases not matched to a gene: 12. There are 18 residues in the CDR3. Germline V CDR1 and CDR2: GTSNPN, SVGIG (reference sequence). CDR3 protein: CAWSVFGSASGRTGELFF. CDR3 DNA: TGTGCCTGGAGTGTCTTTGGGTCGGCTAGCGGGAGAACCGGGGAGCTGTTTTTT.

The rearrangement uses TRBV28 and TRBJ1-6, with D perhaps matching TRBD1 (5 bases). V was cut by 3 bases and J by 5 bases, with 14 bases left in between. CDR1 and CDR2 from the germline V gene are MDHEN and SYDVKM. The CDR3 is made up of 16 amino acids. The CDR3 DNA follows: TGTGCCAGCAGTTTCCTGGTACAGGCCAATAATTCACCCCTCCACTTT. Protein sequence: CASSFLVQANNSPLHF.

The chain employs TRBV28 and TRBJ1-6; 7 nucleotides agree with TRBD1. Germline V gene data show CDR1 as MDHEN and CDR2 as SYDVKM. Trimming cost V 10 bases and J 8 bases; bases outside gene matches: 11. This CDR3 contains 14 residues. The CDR3 DNA sequence: TGTGCCAACTACAAGACAGGGATTGATTCACCCCTCCACTTT. It encodes CANYKTGIDSPLHF.

This rearrangement joins TRBV10-3 to TRBJ2-2, with 9 bases fitting TRBD1. Germline CDR1 is ENHRY and CDR2 is SYGVKD. The CDR3 has 14 residues. Trimming cost V 10 bases and J 4 bases; bases outside gene matches: 7. The DNA for the CDR3 is TGTGCCACCCTACAGGGGGCGAGCACCGGGGAGCTGTTTTTT. It is translated as CATLQGASTGELFF.

The chain combines TRBV6-5 with TRBJ1-6, with TRBD1 matching over 7 bases. CDR3 length: 12 amino acids. V dropped 8 bases and J dropped 8; count of bases not matched to a gene: 3. From germline, CDR1 is MNHEY and CDR2 SVGAGI. CDR3 sequence: CASGQGDSPLHF. CDR3 sequence (DNA): TGTGCCAGCGGTCAGGGGGATTCACCCCTCCACTTT.

This clone was observed a few times. The V gene is TRBV19, the J gene TRBJ1-5; possible D gene TRBD1, 6 bases. There are 14 residues in the CDR3. Germline lookup yields CDR1 LNHDA and CDR2 SQIVND (reference sequence). V lost 6 bases and J lost 3, with 12 bases in between. CDR3 protein: CASRLGQFNQPQHF. Written as DNA, the CDR3 is TGTGCCAGTAGGTTAGGACAGTTCAATCAGCCCCAGCATTTT.

This clone was counted a few times. The chain couples TRBV18 to TRBJ1-3, with unresolved D. V lost 1 base and J lost 0, with 7 bases in between. In germline, CDR1 is KGHSH, CDR2 LQKENI. This CDR3 is built from 15 residues. For the CDR3, the DNA is TGTGCCAGCTCACCACGGGCCGGCTCTGGAAACACCATATATTTT. As protein: CASSPRAGSGNTIYF.

The chain couples TRBV3-1 (or the pseudogene TRBV3-2) to TRBJ2-3; 10 nucleotides agree with TRBD1. V lost 0 bases and J lost 4; bases outside the gene matches: 4. The CDR3 has 16 amino acids. Germline V gene lookup returns CDR1 LGHDT and CDR2 YNNKEL (reference sequence). The CDR3 DNA follows: TGTGCCAGCAGCCAAGATTTGGGACAGGGGCCAGATACGCAGTATTTT. Protein product: CASSQDLGQGPDTQYF.

The chain carries TRBV29-1 and TRBJ1-5; D uncertain. This CDR3 contains 12 residues. V gave up 5 bases and J gave up 0 bases, with 5 bases separating them. Germline CDR1 SQVTM, CDR2 ANQGSEA. CDR3: CSVKYSNQPQHF. As DNA, the CDR3 is TGCAGCGTTAAATATAGCAATCAGCCCCAGCATTTT.

The rearrangement joins TRBV6-2 or TRBV6-3 to TRBJ1-2; 10 nucleotides agree with TRBD1. V was pared by 4 bases and J by 2 bases, with 1 base of the junction left unmatched. Germline V gene data show CDR1 as MNHEY and CDR2 as SVGEGT. The CDR3 loop spans 14 amino acids. CDR3: CASSWTGGNYGYTF. CDR3 nucleotide sequence: TGTGCCAGCAGTTGGACAGGGGGGAACTATGGCTACACCTTC.

The sample holds one count of this clone. The chain joins TRBV6-5 to TRBJ2-7; D uncertain. V was pared by 8 bases and J by 3 bases, with 14 bases between. This CDR3 region has 13 residues. Germline V gene data show CDR1 as MNHEY and CDR2 as SVGAGI. CDR3 in amino acids: CASQLEVVYEQYF. CDR3 nucleotide sequence: TGTGCCAGCCAACTCGAGGTCGTCTACGAGCAGTACTTC.

This clone was detected once. This chain connects TRBV10-3 to TRBJ2-4, with D possibly matching TRBD2 (6 bases). The germline V and J ends were trimmed by 3 bases and 6 bases, with 9 bases remaining between them. Germline values: CDR1 ENHRY, CDR2 SYGVKD. The CDR3 sequence is 13 residues long. The CDR3 loop is CAISDLGGNIQYF. The CDR3, as DNA: TGTGCCATCAGTGATTTGGGGGGAAACATTCAGTACTTC.

V is TRBV15 and J is TRBJ2-1, with 8 bases aligning to TRBD2. The CDR3 spans 18 residues. V trimming: 1 base; J trimming: 5 bases; junction bases outside the gene matches: 13. Germline CDR1 LNHNV, CDR2 YYDKDF (reference sequence). In DNA form, the CDR3 reads TGTGCCACCAGCAGAGGGGGTGGTAGCGGGATAGGAAACAATGAGCAGTTCTTC. This gives the protein CATSRGGGSGIGNNEQFF.

This chain uses TRBV29-1 with TRBJ2-7, with D possibly being TRBD2 (5 bases). This CDR3 has 12 residues. CDR1 is SQVTM and CDR2 is ANQGSEA in the germline V gene. Trimming stripped 1 base from V and 4 bases from J, with 8 bases between. CDR3: CSVEGRGYEQYF. The CDR3 region has the DNA TGCAGCGTTGAAGGCAGAGGGTACGAGCAGTACTTC.

The genes are TRBV6-2 or TRBV6-3 and TRBJ1-5; tentatively, D is TRBD1 (6 bases). The V end was cut by 3 bases, the J end by 8 bases, with 14 bases between. This CDR3 is built from 14 residues. CDR1 and CDR2 (germline): MNHEY, SVGEGT. CDR3 in amino acids: CASSYLNQGKPQHF. The CDR3 DNA sequence: TGTGCCAGCAGTTATCTTAATCAGGGGAAGCCCCAGCATTTT.

This clone has just a few counts. V and J are TRBV6-5 and TRBJ2-5, with D perhaps matching TRBD1 (5 bases). The CDR3 runs 15 residues. Trimming stripped 0 bases from V and 5 bases from J, with 13 bases between. Per germline, CDR1 MNHEY and CDR2 SVGAGI. The CDR3 nucleotides are TGTGCCAGCAGTTACTCCGGCAGGGTGGGGGAGACCCAGTACTTC. This gives the protein CASSYSGRVGETQYF.

This clone was seen a few times. The chain uses TRBV2 and TRBJ2-7; 9 positions match TRBD2. Germline V gene data show CDR1 as SNHLY and CDR2 as FYNNEI. V shed 2 bases, J shed 3 bases, and the junction held 5 bases outside the gene matches. There are 15 residues in the CDR3. The CDR3 bases are TGTGCCAGCAGTGAAAGGGAGACTAGCGGCTACGAGCAGTACGTC. Translated, it gives CASSERETSGYEQYV.

The J gene is TRBJ1-5, the V gene TRBV19; TRBD1 is a possible D gene (5 bases). This CDR3 is built from 17 residues. Germline CDR1 LNHDA, CDR2 SQIVND (reference sequence). With 6 bases removed from V and 0 bases from J, the gap between germline ends came to 18 bases. In DNA form, the CDR3 reads TGTGCCAGTAGCCCGCGGGGGGTGGGCTATAGCAATCAGCCCCAGCATTTT. Protein sequence: CASSPRGVGYSNQPQHF.

The gene calls are TRBV7-2 and TRBJ1-4; TRBD1 is a possible D gene (6 bases). The CDR3 runs 13 residues. Germline CDR1 and CDR2: SGHTA and FQGNSA. Trimming removed 5 bases from V and 10 bases from J, with 14 bases in between. The CDR3 DNA reads TGTGCCAGCAGCGCGGGGGGGGCTGGAAAACTGTTTTTT. Its translation is CASSAGGAGKLFF.